This entry lists 21 T cell receptor beta chains sequenced from one sample in a study of control samples from healthy donors and cancer patients. Sequencing was performed with immunoSEQ multiplex PCR; in TCRdb, only in-frame clones are kept and a portion is missing. Of 150,000 or so clones listed, about 94% are singletons. The sequencing input was PBMCs. These receptors were taken from a man in his 60s with colorectal cancer.

The chain carries TRBV6-2 or TRBV6-3 and TRBJ2-2; TRBD2 aligns across 12 bases. This CDR3 is 15 amino acids long. V lost 6 bases and J lost 6; bases outside the gene matches: 5. The V gene's germline CDR1 is MNHEY and CDR2 SVGEGT. CDR3 sequence: CASSPSGGAAGELFF. The CDR3 DNA reads TGTGCCAGCAGCCCTAGCGGGGGGGCGGCCGGGGAGCTGTTTTTT.

This clone was seen just once. CDR3 residues: CASSQEGREQFF. CDR3 bases: TGTGCCAGCAGCCAAGAAGGTCGTGAGCAGTTCTTC. The chain recombines TRBV3-1 (or the pseudogene TRBV3-2) with TRBJ2-1; no clear D. Germline CDR1 is LGHDT and CDR2 is YNNKEL (reference sequence). V lost 0 bases to trimming and J lost 9 bases, with 6 bases between them. This CDR3 comprises 12 residues.

The CDR3 bases are TGTGCCAGCAGTTTAGGGCAGGGGTATGGCTACACCTTC. It is translated as CASSLGQGYGYTF. V and J are TRBV28 and TRBJ1-2; D is possibly TRBD1 (6 bases). The CDR3 has 13 residues. CDR1 and CDR2 from the germline V gene are MDHEN and SYDVKM. The V end lost 2 bases, the J end lost 5 bases, and 9 bases lay between the germline ends.

CDR3 residues: CASSLALSGRYEQYF. In nucleotides, the CDR3 is TGTGCCAGCAGCTTAGCGTTATCTGGGCGCTACGAGCAGTACTTC. The chain joins TRBV7-2 to TRBJ2-7; D unclear. This CDR3 comprises 15 residues. V dropped 0 bases and J dropped 3 bases, with 12 bases sitting between them. Germline CDR1 and CDR2: SGHTA and FQGNSA.

The rearrangement links TRBV19 to TRBJ1-1, with a possible D match to TRBD1 (6 bases). Germline values: CDR1 LNHDA, CDR2 SQIVND (reference sequence). V shed 8 bases and J shed 6 bases, with 16 bases lying between them. The CDR3 loop spans 13 amino acids. This CDR3 reads CASGGGLSSEAFF. In DNA, the CDR3 is TGTGCCAGTGGAGGGGGACTGTCTTCTGAAGCTTTCTTT.

The chain is built from TRBV19 and TRBJ1-1; D is undetermined. Per the germline V gene, CDR1 is LNHDA and CDR2 is SQIVND (reference sequence). With 2 bases removed from V and 5 bases from J, the gap between germline ends came to 12 bases. The CDR3 covers 14 residues. The CDR3 DNA reads as TGTGCCAGTAGTATAATTTGGGGAGGGACTGAAGCTTTCTTT. This sequence encodes CASSIIWGGTEAFF.

The V gene is TRBV5-1, the J gene TRBJ2-7, with 8 nucleotides matching TRBD2. The germline CDR1 and CDR2 sequences are SGHRS and YFSETQ. V gave up 0 bases and J gave up 0 bases; unmatched junction bases: 8. The CDR3 consists of 17 residues. In DNA, the CDR3 is TGCGCCAGCAGCTTGGGCTGGACTAGCCGTAACTCCTACGAGCAGTACTTC. Translation: CASSLGWTSRNSYEQYF.

This clone was picked up one time. J is TRBJ1-2 and V is TRBV28; 8 bases line up with TRBD1. The trim removed 4 bases at V and 4 bases at J, leaving 8 bases unmatched. The CDR3 is 15 residues long. Germline assignment: CDR1 MDHEN and CDR2 SYDVKM. The DNA of the CDR3 is TGTGCCAGCAGTTCCCAAACGACAGGGGCCTATGGCTACACCTTC. This codes for CASSSQTTGAYGYTF.

The chain links TRBV6-6 to TRBJ1-1; tentatively, D is TRBD1 (5 bases). CDR1 and CDR2 from the germline V gene are MNHNY and SVGAGI (reference sequence). The CDR3 loop spans 15 amino acids. Between the trimmed V and J ends, which lost 5 bases and 1 base, there was a span of 14 bases. CDR3 DNA: TGTGCCAGCAGTCCCCGGGGGGGTGGGAACACTGAAGCTTTCTTT. This gives the protein CASSPRGGGNTEAFF.

The chain has TRBV12-5 and TRBJ1-1, with 7 bases lining up with TRBD1. The CDR3 runs to 15 residues. Losses at the gene ends were 1 base for V and 4 bases for J; bases not matched to a gene: 6. The V gene's germline CDR1 is LGHNT and CDR2 FRNRAP. The CDR3: CASGLGQGGATEAFF. CDR3 DNA sequence: TGTGCTAGTGGTTTGGGACAGGGCGGAGCCACTGAAGCTTTCTTT.

The V gene is TRBV5-1, the J gene TRBJ2-2, with TRBD1 as a possible D gene (6 bases). Germline V gene sequence: CDR1 SGHRS, CDR2 YFSETQ. V was clipped by 0 bases and J by 7 bases, with 13 bases between them. The CDR3 is made up of 15 amino acids. The CDR3 spells CASSLVAGAVGELFF. The CDR3 region has the DNA TGCGCCAGCAGCTTGGTCGCAGGGGCGGTCGGGGAGCTGTTTTTT.

This rearrangement joins TRBV30 to TRBJ1-5, with unresolved D. Germline V gene sequence: CDR1 GTSNPN, CDR2 SVGIG (reference sequence). The V gene lost 0 bases and the J gene lost 2 bases, with 11 bases spanning the gap. The CDR3 spans 15 residues. The CDR3 nucleotides read TGTGCCTGGAGTGTAGGGAGGGTGGGCAATCAGCCCCAGCATTTT. Amino acid sequence: CAWSVGRVGNQPQHF.

The J gene is TRBJ2-7, the V gene TRBV13, with 8 nucleotides matching TRBD1. Per the germline V gene, CDR1 is PRHDT and CDR2 is FYEKMQ (reference sequence). The CDR3 is made up of 15 amino acids. Trimming took 4 bases from V and 0 from J; bases not matched to a gene: 5. The CDR3 DNA follows: TGTGCCAGCAGCTCATACAGGGGGAGCTCCTACGAGCAGTACTTC. Translation gives CASSSYRGSSYEQYF.

This chain links TRBV11-2 with TRBJ1-6; 8 bases align to TRBD1. V lost 3 bases to trimming and J lost 13 bases; unmatched junction nucleotides: 5. CDR1 is SGHAT and CDR2 is FQNNGV in the germline V gene. The CDR3 is made up of 13 amino acids. The DNA of the CDR3 is TGTGCCAGCAGCTTTGGGACAGGCACTCCCCTCCACTTT. Amino acids: CASSFGTGTPLHF.

The V gene is TRBV11-2, the J gene TRBJ1-6, with 7 bases lining up with TRBD1. V gave up 1 base and J gave up 6 bases; unmatched junction bases: 6. Germline V gene sequence: CDR1 SGHAT, CDR2 FQNNGV. The CDR3 runs to 16 residues. Here the CDR3 DNA reads TGTGCCAGCAGCTTAGGGACAGGCAATCTTAATTCACCCCTCCACTTT. It translates to CASSLGTGNLNSPLHF.

This chain connects TRBV28 to TRBJ2-7; 9 bases are shared with TRBD1. The trim removed 7 bases at V and 3 bases at J, leaving 10 bases unmatched. Germline CDR1 is MDHEN and CDR2 is SYDVKM. CDR3 size: 15 residues. The CDR3 here is CASIPLGQGSYEQYF. CDR3 nucleotides: TGTGCCAGCATCCCATTGGGACAGGGTAGCTACGAGCAGTACTTC.

The V and J genes are TRBV2 and TRBJ1-2; 10 nucleotides agree with TRBD1. Losses at the gene ends were 10 bases for V and 3 bases for J; bases not matched to a gene: 8. Germline CDR1 reads SNHLY; CDR2 reads FYNNEI. This CDR3 spans 14 amino acids. CDR3 residues: CATKGGTGDYGYTF. The CDR3, as DNA: TGTGCCACCAAAGGCGGGACAGGGGACTATGGCTACACCTTC. The variable domain in full, with the rest retrieved from reference TRBV2 and TRBJ1-2, is EPEVTQTPSHQVTQMGQEVILRCVPISNHLYFYWYRQILGQKVEFLVSFYNNEISEKSEIFDDQFSVERPDGSNFTLKIRSTKLEDSAMYFCATKGGTGDYGYTFGSGTRLTVV.

This chain uses TRBV6-2 or TRBV6-3 with TRBJ2-7; D is perhaps TRBD2 (6 bases). This CDR3 is built from 14 residues. Germline V gene data show CDR1 as MNHEY and CDR2 as SVGEGT. V was clipped by 2 bases and J by 3 bases, with 11 bases between them. The chain's CDR3 is CASSYLGGLYEQYF. CDR3 DNA sequence: TGTGCCAGCAGTTACCTCGGGGGACTCTACGAGCAGTACTTC.

The chain carries TRBV5-8 and TRBJ1-2, with 9 nucleotides matching TRBD1. V lost 0 bases to trimming and J lost 6 bases; unmatched junction nucleotides: 3. Germline values: CDR1 SGHTS, CDR2 YDEGEE. CDR3 length: 14 amino acids. The CDR3 DNA is TGTGCCAGCAGCTTGGCCGGGACAGGGCATGGCTACACCTTC. Translating gives CASSLAGTGHGYTF.

The chain employs TRBV6-6 and TRBJ2-5, with 8 bases aligning to TRBD1. Germline assignment: CDR1 MNHNY and CDR2 SVGAGI (reference sequence). J gave up 4 bases and V 6 bases, and 7 bases lay outside the gene matches. The CDR3 sequence is 14 residues long. DNA of the CDR3: TGTGCCAGCAGCCCAGGACAGGGCGTAGAGACCCAGTACTTC. Protein product: CASSPGQGVETQYF.

The CDR3 DNA sequence: TGTGCCAGTAGTATAGTGCAACAGGGGGATCAGCCCCAGCATTTT. It is translated as CASSIVQQGDQPQHF. This chain links TRBV19 with TRBJ1-5; TRBD1 agrees at 8 bases. The CDR3 runs 15 residues. The junction had 4 bases not matched to a gene; V was cut back by 1 base and J by 5 bases. From germline, CDR1 is LNHDA and CDR2 SQIVND (reference sequence).